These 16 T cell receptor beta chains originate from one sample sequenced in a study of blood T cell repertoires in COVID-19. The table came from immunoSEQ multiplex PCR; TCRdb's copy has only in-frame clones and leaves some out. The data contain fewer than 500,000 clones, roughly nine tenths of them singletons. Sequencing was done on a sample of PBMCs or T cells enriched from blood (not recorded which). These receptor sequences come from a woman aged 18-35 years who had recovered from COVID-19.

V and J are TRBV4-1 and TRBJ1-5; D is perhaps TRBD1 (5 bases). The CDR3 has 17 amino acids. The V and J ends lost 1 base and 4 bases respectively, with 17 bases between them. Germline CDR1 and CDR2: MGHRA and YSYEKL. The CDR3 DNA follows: TGCGCCAGCAGCCAAGGGGGTAAGCAGGGCCTAAATCAGCCCCAGCATTTT. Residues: CASSQGGKQGLNQPQHF.

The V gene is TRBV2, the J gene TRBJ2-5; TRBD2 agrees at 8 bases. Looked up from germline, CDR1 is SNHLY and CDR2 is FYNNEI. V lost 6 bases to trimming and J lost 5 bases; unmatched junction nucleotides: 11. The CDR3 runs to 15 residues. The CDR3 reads CASSFLGRGGETQYF. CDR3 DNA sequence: TGTGCCAGCAGCTTCCTAGGCCGGGGGGGGGAGACCCAGTACTTC.

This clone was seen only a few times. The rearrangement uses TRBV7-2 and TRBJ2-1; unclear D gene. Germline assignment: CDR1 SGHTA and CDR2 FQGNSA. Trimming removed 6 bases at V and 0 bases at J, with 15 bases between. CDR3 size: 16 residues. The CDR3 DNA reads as TGTGCCAGCAGTCCTAGTTGGTCCCCCTCCTACAATGAGCAGTTCTTC. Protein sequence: CASSPSWSPSYNEQFF.

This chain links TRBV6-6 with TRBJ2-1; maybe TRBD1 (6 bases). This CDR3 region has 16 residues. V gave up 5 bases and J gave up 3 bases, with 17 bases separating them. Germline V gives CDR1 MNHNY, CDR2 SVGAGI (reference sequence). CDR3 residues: CASSPSAGTLYNEQFF. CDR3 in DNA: TGTGCCAGCAGTCCATCCGCCGGGACACTCTACAATGAGCAGTTCTTC.

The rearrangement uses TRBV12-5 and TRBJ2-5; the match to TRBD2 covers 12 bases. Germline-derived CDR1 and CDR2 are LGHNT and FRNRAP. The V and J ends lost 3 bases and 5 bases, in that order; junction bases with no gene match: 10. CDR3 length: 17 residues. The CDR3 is CASGFSSGGAYRETQYF. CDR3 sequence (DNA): TGTGCTAGTGGTTTTTCTAGCGGGGGGGCCTACCGGGAGACCCAGTACTTC.

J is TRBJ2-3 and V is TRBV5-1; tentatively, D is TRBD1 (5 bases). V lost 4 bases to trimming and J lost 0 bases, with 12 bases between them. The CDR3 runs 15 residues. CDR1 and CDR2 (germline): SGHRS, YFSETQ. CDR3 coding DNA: TGCGCCAGCAGCCCCCGTCCAGGGAGCACAGATACGCAGTATTTT. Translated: CASSPRPGSTDTQYF. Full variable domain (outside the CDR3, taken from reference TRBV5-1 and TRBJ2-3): KAGVTQTPRYLIKTRGQQVTLSCSPISGHRSVSWYQQTPGQGLQFLFEYFSETQRNKGNFPGRFSGRQFSNSRSEMNVSTLELGDSALYLCASSPRPGSTDTQYFGPGTRLTVL.

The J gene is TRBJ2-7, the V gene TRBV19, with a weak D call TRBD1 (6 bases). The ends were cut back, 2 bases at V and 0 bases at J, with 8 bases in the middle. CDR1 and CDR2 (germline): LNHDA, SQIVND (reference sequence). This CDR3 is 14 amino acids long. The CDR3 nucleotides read TGTGCCAGTAGTATACGGACAGACTCCTACGAGCAGTACTTC. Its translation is CASSIRTDSYEQYF.

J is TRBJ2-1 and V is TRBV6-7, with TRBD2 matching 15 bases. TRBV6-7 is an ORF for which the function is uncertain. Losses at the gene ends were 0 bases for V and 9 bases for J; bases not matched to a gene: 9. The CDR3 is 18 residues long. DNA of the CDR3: TGTGCCAGCAGTTACTCTGAAGGACTAGCGGGGGGGCCCGGTGAGCAGTTCTTC. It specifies CASSYSEGLAGGPGEQFF.

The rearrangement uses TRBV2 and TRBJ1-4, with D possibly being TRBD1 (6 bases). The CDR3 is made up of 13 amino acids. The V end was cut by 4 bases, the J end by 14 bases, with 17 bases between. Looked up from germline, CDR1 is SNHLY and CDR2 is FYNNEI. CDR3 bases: TGTGCCAGCAGTGTCGGAGAGGGGACACCCCTGTTTTTT. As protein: CASSVGEGTPLFF.

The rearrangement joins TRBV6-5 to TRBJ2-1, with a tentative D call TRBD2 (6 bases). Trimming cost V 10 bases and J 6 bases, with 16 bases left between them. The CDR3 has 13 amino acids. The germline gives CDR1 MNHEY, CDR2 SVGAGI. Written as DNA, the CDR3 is TGTGCCATCTCGGAGGGGATCCGCAATGAGCAGTTCTTC. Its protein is CAISEGIRNEQFF.

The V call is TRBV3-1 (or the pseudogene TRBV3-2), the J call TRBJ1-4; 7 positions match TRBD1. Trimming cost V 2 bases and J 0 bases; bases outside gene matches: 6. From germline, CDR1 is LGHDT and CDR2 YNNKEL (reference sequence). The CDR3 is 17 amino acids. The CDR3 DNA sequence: TGTGCCAGCAGCCAAACCAGGGGGAGAGCAACTAATGAAAAACTGTTTTTT. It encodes CASSQTRGRATNEKLFF.

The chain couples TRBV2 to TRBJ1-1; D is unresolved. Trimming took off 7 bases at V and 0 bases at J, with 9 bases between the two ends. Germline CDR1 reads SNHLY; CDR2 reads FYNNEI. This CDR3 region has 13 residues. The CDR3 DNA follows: TGTGCCAGCAATAACGGGATGAACACTGAAGCTTTCTTT. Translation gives CASNNGMNTEAFF.

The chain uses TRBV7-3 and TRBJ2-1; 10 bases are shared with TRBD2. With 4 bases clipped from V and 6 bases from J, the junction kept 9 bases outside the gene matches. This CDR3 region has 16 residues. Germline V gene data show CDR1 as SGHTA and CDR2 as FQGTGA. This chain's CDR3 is CASSYTRASGGNEQFF. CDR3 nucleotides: TGTGCCAGCAGCTACACGAGGGCTAGCGGGGGCAATGAGCAGTTCTTC.

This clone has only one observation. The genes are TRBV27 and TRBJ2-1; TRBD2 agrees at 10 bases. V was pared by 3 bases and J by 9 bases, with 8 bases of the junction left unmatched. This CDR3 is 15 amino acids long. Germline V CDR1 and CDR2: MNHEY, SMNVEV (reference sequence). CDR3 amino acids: CASSFYSGGAGEQFF. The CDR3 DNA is TGTGCCAGCAGTTTCTACAGCGGGGGGGCCGGTGAGCAGTTCTTC.

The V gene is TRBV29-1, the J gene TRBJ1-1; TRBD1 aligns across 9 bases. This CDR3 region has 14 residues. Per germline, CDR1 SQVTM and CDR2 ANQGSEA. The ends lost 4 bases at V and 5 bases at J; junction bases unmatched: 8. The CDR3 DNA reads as TGCAGCGTTGCACAGGGGGCGGTGAGTACTGAAGCTTTCTTT. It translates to CSVAQGAVSTEAFF.

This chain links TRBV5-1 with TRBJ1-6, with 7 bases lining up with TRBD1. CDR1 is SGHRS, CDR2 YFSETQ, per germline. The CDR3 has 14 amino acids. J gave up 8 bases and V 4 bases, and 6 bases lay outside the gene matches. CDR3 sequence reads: CASSRDRDYSPLHF. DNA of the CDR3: TGCGCCAGCAGCCGCGACAGGGACTATTCACCCCTCCACTTT.